These T cell receptor beta chains were read from a single sample in a study of T-cell memory formation after mild COVID-19. TCRdb re-called the 5' RACE reads through MiXCR, storing one row per CDR3 protein. The sample lists 150,000 to 200,000 distinct CDR3 sequences; more than 14% were seen once. The sequenced sample was PBMCs or a T cell subset sorted from them (not recorded which). The source of these receptors is an adult woman who had mild COVID-19 (a few samples of this study predate the infection). Cell type and time point are not known. The CDR3 runs from the conserved cysteine through the conserved F or W. A D gene is named only where the DNA matches it firmly. Expanded clones are given a class, and other clones once, few, many or no size at all.

v_call: TRBV12-3/TRBV12-4; d_call: .; clone_size: .; j_call: TRBJ2-3; cdr3_aa: CASSPREIADTQYF; cdr3_nt: TGTGCCAGCAGCCCCAGGGAGATTGCAGATACGCAGTATTTT
v_call: TRBV12-3/TRBV12-4; d_call: TRBD1; clone_size: few; j_call: TRBJ2-7; cdr3_aa: CASSGTGQGALSYEQYF; cdr3_nt: TGTGCCAGCAGTGGAACTGGGCAGGGGGCTCTTTCCTACGAGCAGTACTTC
v_call: TRBV4-1; d_call: .; clone_size: .; j_call: TRBJ2-6; cdr3_aa: CASSQDMTGAVGANVLTF; cdr3_nt: TGCGCCAGCAGCCAAGATATGACGGGGGCGGTCGGGGCCAACGTCCTGACTTTC
v_call: TRBV30; d_call: .; clone_size: few; j_call: TRBJ2-7; cdr3_aa: CAWTPEDIHSYEQYF; cdr3_nt: TGTGCCTGGACCCCCGAGGACATTCACTCCTACGAGCAGTACTTC
v_call: TRBV5-1; d_call: TRBD1; clone_size: few; j_call: TRBJ1-4; cdr3_aa: CASSLAQGALSEKLFF; cdr3_nt: TGCGCCAGCAGCTTGGCCCAGGGGGCGTTAAGTGAAAAACTGTTTTTT
v_call: TRBV12-3/TRBV12-4; d_call: TRBD1; clone_size: few; j_call: TRBJ2-1; cdr3_aa: CASSLRGQGGEQFF; cdr3_nt: TGTGCCAGCAGTTTAAGGGGACAGGGAGGGGAGCAGTTCTTC
v_call: TRBV24-1; d_call: .; clone_size: few; j_call: TRBJ2-1; cdr3_aa: CATSDPTGAGNEQFF; cdr3_nt: TGTGCCACCAGTGATCCTACAGGGGCGGGGAATGAGCAGTTCTTC
v_call: TRBV5-1; d_call: .; clone_size: many; j_call: TRBJ2-1; cdr3_aa: CASSPGHLDEQFF; cdr3_nt: TGCGCCAGCAGCCCGGGACACCTCGATGAGCAGTTCTTC
v_call: TRBV9; d_call: .; clone_size: .; j_call: TRBJ2-2; cdr3_aa: CASSVGEAVEEGELFF; cdr3_nt: TGTGCCAGCAGCGTAGGGGAGGCGGTCGAAGAAGGGGAGCTGTTTTTT
v_call: TRBV4-2; d_call: .; clone_size: few; j_call: TRBJ2-7; cdr3_aa: CASSQEVLTARPYEQYF; cdr3_nt: TGTGCCAGCAGCCAAGAGGTTTTAACCGCCCGACCCTACGAGCAGTACTTC
v_call: TRBV19; d_call: .; clone_size: few; j_call: TRBJ1-6; cdr3_aa: CASIAQGGVSPLHF; cdr3_nt: TGTGCCAGTATTGCACAGGGTGGGGTTTCACCCCTCCACTTT
v_call: TRBV15; d_call: .; clone_size: many; j_call: TRBJ1-2; cdr3_aa: CATSRGRAGGGYTF; cdr3_nt: TGTGCCACCAGCAGGGGACGGGCTGGCGGTGGCTACACCTTC
v_call: TRBV7-8; d_call: .; clone_size: few; j_call: TRBJ2-2; cdr3_aa: CASSLNGQIELFF; cdr3_nt: TGTGCCAGCAGCTTAAACGGACAGATAGAGCTGTTTTTT
v_call: TRBV7-8; d_call: .; clone_size: few; j_call: TRBJ1-1; cdr3_aa: CASSTLGGVNTEAFF; cdr3_nt: TGTGCCAGCAGCACCCTGGGGGGGGTGAACACTGAAGCTTTCTTT
v_call: TRBV4-1; d_call: .; clone_size: .; j_call: TRBJ2-1; cdr3_aa: CASSQEGAVYNEQFF; cdr3_nt: TGCGCCAGCAGCCAAGAAGGAGCGGTCTACAATGAGCAGTTCTTC
v_call: TRBV5-1; d_call: TRBD1; clone_size: .; j_call: TRBJ2-7; cdr3_aa: CASSGLLRDRVVYEQYF; cdr3_nt: TGCGCCAGCAGCGGCCTCCTCCGGGACAGGGTCGTCTACGAGCAGTACTTC